What follows is one TCR beta chain and its context. Its antigen is not yet known. There are no base qualities to consult, and no much larger clone falls within one base. V has 5 bases trimmed and J has 6 bases trimmed; junction bases matching no gene number 9. According to the germline V gene, CDR1 reads SGHVS and CDR2 reads FNYEAQ. From cysteine to phenylalanine, the CDR3 is 14 amino acids long. The entry retains the CDR3 DNA only, 42 bases that are in frame from base 1. The protocol used for the library was the immunoSEQ multiplex PCR assay. Concerning the study's data processing: To diagnose cytomegalovirus status from the catalog of TCR beta chain sequences, a statistical classification framework was built. TCRdb provides this immuneACCESS table in a form limited to in-frame rearrangements. Some clones are lacking; in checked studies, under half of them reflect an unresolved V gene, and why the rest are absent is not known. The V and J calls and clone size come from that table; D and trimming were worked out from the DNA. Recorded for this sample are about 120,000 clones; approximately 87% of them occurred a single time. The ten largest clones represent under 6.5% of the sample.

This entry belongs to a study of cytomegalovirus exposure and HLA in healthy donors (dated by TCRdb to 2016 to 2017). Study-wide context: A later analysis indicated that the 95 to 150 validation repertoires were generated on the platform also employed for the approximately 690 repertoires of the first cohort. The study aimed to test whether cataloging public T cell receptors could reveal signatures of past pathogen exposure. The study combined high-throughput TCR immunosequencing, statistical association of individual TCRs with disease status, and machine learning to predict cytomegalovirus infection status. In addition to the first cohort of several hundred subjects, a separate validation cohort of 120 different subjects was used.

Beyond this particular receptor, the publication reports: Most TCR sequences were seen in very few donors, while some public TCRs were found in many individuals. Three of the identified cytomegalovirus-associated TCR beta chains were confirmed in vitro to be specific for cytomegalovirus antigens. A later analysis lacked HLA typing for the validation cohort, so it scored co-occurrence in that cohort across all 120 or so repertoires. According to the authors, the approach could potentially be generalized to other disease states and immunological phenotypes. A later analysis found that TCRs clustered in the first cohort also tended to co-occur in the approximately 120 validation repertoires, with 90% to 95% of cluster scores above 0. In both the original and validation cohorts, the classifier was reported to diagnose cytomegalovirus status with high specificity and sensitivity. The study listed approximately 150 TCR beta chains as associated with cytomegalovirus.

The donors belonged to the validation cohort of around 110 subjects, which was separate from the roughly 700-subject first cohort. The sequencing sample was made of PBMCs. This chain is built from TRBV7-6 and TRBJ2-7; a stretch of 8 junction bases matches TRBD2. The clonotype was recovered from a woman under 30 in good health and CMV-seropositive. The DNA sequence is given as TGTGCCAGCAGCGTGGGACGGGGGGGGTCCGAGCAGTACTTC. Translation gives CASSVGRGGSEQYF.